This TCR beta chain was identified in a study of blood T cell repertoires in COVID-19. Across the study: Acute and convalescent COVID-19 samples came from the United States, Italy and Spain. Nucleic acid was either cDNA or gDNA, and it came from T cells, B-cell-depleted T cells, or PBMCs.

This clone was seen more than once but under ten times. This CDR3 region has 16 residues. CDR1 MDHEN and CDR2 SYDVKM come from the germline V gene. With V trimmed by 6 bases and J by 5 bases, 8 bases remained unmatched. In the authors' workflow: Counts of nucleated cells, estimated from reference gene primer amplification, were obtained. Measured with immunoSEQ multiplex PCR; TCRdb has only the in-frame clones, and not every one. V and J calls and clone size are those listed in that table; D and trimming were worked out from the DNA. The sample has roughly 130,000 clones, roughly 76% seen once. The sequenced material came from peripheral blood. The J gene is TRBJ2-7, the V gene TRBV28; 15 bases line up with TRBD2. This sequence was found in a man at least 80 years old with acute or convalescent COVID-19. The CDR3 here is CASSSGLAGGPHEQYF. CDR3 bases: TGTGCCAGCAGCTCCGGACTAGCGGGGGGGCCCCACGAGCAGTACTTC.